This T cell receptor beta chain originates from a study of blood T cell repertoires in COVID-19. Turning to the study itself: In each case, the material was cDNA or gDNA derived from T cells, B-cell-depleted T cells, or PBMCs.

The CDR3 contains 15 residues. Per the germline V gene, CDR1 is SGHRS and CDR2 is YFSETQ. After removal of 4 bases from V and 1 base from J, the junction contained 7 bases not matched to a gene. The table came from immunoSEQ multiplex PCR; TCRdb's copy has only in-frame clones and leaves some out. Of about 200,000 clones in the sample, about 87% were seen once. The source of this sequence is a man between 60 and 70 years old with acute or convalescent COVID-19. This chain links TRBV5-1 with TRBJ1-2; 7 bases are a match to TRBD1. Sequencing was carried out using peripheral blood. The CDR3 is CASSPARQGNYGYTF. Written as DNA, the CDR3 is TGCGCCAGCAGCCCCGCTCGACAGGGTAACTATGGCTACACCTTC.